The clone carrying this TCR beta chain was picked up a small number of times. Deletions cut 6 bases from V and 1 base from J, with 13 bases between. Per germline, CDR1 MNHNS and CDR2 SASEGT. This CDR3 spans 15 amino acids. The sample belongs to a study of response to subunit inactivated influenza vaccine. Using its own MiXCR run on the RT-PCR reads, TCRdb lists one record per CDR3 protein. The data show about 520,000 distinct CDR3 sequences, over 9.5% seen once. The V call is TRBV6-1, the J call TRBJ1-5; no firm D call. The TCR was taken from a man in his fifties or sixties who received an inactivated influenza vaccine. The sequenced sample was PBMCs from blood, obtained 45 days after vaccination. The CDR3 reads CASSPRPLSNQPQHF. CDR3 bases: TGTGCCAGCAGCCCTCGGCCTCTGAGCAATCAGCCCCAGCATTTT.